The present T cell receptor (beta chain) was sequenced within a study of control samples from healthy donors and cancer patients. The protocol was immunoSEQ multiplex PCR, while the TCRdb copy is restricted to in-frame clones and leaves out a portion. The sample has some 210,000 clones, approximately 91% seen once; the top ten hold approximately 1.8%. This CDR3 comprises 14 residues. V was pared by 3 bases and J by 3 bases, with 8 bases between. The V gene's germline CDR1 is SEHNR and CDR2 FQNEAQ (reference sequence). The chain carries TRBV7-9 and TRBJ1-4; no reliable D call. The receptor comes from a young man in good health. The sequenced sample consisted of blood. The CDR3 coding sequence is TGTGCCAGCAGCTTTGAGCGGTCTAATGAAAAACTGTTTTTT. Its translation is CASSFERSNEKLFF.